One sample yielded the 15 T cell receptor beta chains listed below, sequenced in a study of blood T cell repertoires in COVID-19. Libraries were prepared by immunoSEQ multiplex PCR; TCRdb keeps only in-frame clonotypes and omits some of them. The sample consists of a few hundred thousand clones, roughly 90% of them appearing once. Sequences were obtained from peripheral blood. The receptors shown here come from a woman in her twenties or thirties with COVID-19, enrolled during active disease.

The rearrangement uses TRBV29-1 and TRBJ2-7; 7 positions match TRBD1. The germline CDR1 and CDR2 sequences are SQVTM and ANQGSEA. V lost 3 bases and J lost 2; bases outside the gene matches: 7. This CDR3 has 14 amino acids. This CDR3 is CSVEAPDRAYEQYF. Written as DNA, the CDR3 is TGCAGCGTTGAGGCCCCAGACAGGGCCTACGAGCAGTACTTC.

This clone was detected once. In nucleotides, the CDR3 is TGTGCCAGTAGTATACTAGGCAGCGCGAACACCGGGGAGCTGTTTTTT. This codes for CASSILGSANTGELFF. The chain couples TRBV19 to TRBJ2-2; D is undetermined. The germline CDR1 and CDR2 sequences are LNHDA and SQIVND (reference sequence). The V gene lost 2 bases and the J gene lost 0 bases, with 10 bases spanning the gap. The CDR3 loop spans 16 amino acids.

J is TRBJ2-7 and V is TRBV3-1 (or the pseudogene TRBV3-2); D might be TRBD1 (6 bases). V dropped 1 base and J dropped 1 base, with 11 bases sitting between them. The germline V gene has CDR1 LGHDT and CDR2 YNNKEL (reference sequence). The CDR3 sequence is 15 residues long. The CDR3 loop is CASSQGPGQSYEQYF. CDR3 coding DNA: TGTGCCAGCAGCCAAGGGCCTGGACAGTCCTACGAGCAGTACTTC.

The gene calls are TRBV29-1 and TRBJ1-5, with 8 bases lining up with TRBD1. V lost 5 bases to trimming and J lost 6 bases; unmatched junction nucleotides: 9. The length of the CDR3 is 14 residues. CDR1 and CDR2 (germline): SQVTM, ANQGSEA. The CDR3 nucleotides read TGCAGCGTTTCACGTGGACAGGGAGCTCAGCCCCAGCATTTT. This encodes CSVSRGQGAQPQHF.

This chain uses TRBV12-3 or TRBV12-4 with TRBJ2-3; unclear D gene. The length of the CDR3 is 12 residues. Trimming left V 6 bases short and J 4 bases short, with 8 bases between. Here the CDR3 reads CASSPGADTQYF. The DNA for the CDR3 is TGTGCCAGCAGCCCCGGAGCAGATACGCAGTATTTT.

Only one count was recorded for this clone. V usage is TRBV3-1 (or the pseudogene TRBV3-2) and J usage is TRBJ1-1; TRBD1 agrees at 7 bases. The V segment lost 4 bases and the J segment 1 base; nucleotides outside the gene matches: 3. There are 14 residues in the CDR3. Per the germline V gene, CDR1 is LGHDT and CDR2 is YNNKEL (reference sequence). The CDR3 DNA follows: TGTGCCAGCAGCCTTAGGACAGGGAACACTGAAGCTTTCTTT. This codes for CASSLRTGNTEAFF.

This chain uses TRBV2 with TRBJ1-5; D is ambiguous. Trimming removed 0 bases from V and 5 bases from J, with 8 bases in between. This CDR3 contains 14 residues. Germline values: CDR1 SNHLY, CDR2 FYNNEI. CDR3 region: CASSEANRHQPQHF. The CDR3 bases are TGTGCCAGCAGTGAAGCGAACAGACATCAGCCCCAGCATTTT.

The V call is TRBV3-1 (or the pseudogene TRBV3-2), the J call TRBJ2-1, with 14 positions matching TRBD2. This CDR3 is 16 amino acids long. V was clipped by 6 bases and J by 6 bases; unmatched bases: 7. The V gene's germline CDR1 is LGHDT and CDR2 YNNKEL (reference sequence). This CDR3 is CASSFGTSGSGNEQFF. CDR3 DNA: TGTGCCAGCAGTTTCGGGACTAGCGGGAGCGGCAATGAGCAGTTCTTC.

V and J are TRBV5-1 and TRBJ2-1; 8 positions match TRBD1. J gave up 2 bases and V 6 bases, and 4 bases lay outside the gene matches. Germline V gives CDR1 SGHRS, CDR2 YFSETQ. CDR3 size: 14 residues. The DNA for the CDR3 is TGCGCCAGCAAGGGGACAGGAGCCTACAATGAGCAGTTCTTC. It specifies CASKGTGAYNEQFF.

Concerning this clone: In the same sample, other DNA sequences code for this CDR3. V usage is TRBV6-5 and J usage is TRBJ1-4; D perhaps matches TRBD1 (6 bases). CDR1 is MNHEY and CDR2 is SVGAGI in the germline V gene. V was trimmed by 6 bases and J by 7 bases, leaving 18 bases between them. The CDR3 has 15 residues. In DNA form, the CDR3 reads TGTGCCAGCAGCCACTCGGGGGGGCGCGGTGAAAAACTGTTTTTT. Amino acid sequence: CASSHSGGRGEKLFF.

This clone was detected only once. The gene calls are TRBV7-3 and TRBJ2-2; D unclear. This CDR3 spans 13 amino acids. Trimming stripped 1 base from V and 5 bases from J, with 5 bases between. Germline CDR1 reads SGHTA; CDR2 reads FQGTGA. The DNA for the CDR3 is TGTGCCAGCAGCTTAATTAGAACCGGGGAGCTGTTTTTT. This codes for CASSLIRTGELFF.

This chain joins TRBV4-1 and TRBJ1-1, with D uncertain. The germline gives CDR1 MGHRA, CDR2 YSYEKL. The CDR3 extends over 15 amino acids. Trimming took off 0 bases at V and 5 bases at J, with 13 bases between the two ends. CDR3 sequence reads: CASSQEAGVETEAFF. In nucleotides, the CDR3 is TGCGCCAGCAGCCAAGAGGCGGGAGTCGAAACTGAAGCTTTCTTT.

The CDR3 loop reads CASSRRADDTDTQYF. The CDR3 DNA is TGTGCCAGTAGTAGGAGAGCGGACGACACAGATACGCAGTATTTT. This chain connects TRBV19 to TRBJ2-3; TRBD2 might be the D (5 bases). V was cut by 4 bases and J by 2 bases, with 13 bases left in between. This CDR3 is built from 15 residues. Germline assignment: CDR1 LNHDA and CDR2 SQIVND (reference sequence).

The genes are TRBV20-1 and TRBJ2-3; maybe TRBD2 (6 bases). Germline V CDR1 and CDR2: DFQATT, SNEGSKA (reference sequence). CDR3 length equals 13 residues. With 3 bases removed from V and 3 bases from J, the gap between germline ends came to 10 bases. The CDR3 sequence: CSASIGGTDTQYF. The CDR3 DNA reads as TGCAGTGCTAGTATCGGAGGGACAGATACGCAGTATTTT.

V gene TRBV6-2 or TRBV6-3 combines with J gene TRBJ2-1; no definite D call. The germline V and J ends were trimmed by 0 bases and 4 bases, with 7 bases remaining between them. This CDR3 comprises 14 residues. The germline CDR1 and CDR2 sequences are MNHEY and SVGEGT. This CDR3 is CASSYSKQYNEQFF. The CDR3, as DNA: TGTGCCAGCAGTTACTCGAAACAGTACAATGAGCAGTTCTTC.